A selection of T cell receptor beta chains follows, all from one sample in a study of shared clonotypes between healthy human individuals. Using immunoSEQ multiplex PCR, the repertoire was profiled, and TCRdb retains in-frame clones only, with some absent. The table includes about 2.4 million clones, 80% to 95% detected once. Sequencing used naive CD4+ T cells from PBMCs. The receptors originated from a man aged 18 to 29 in good health. Some clones in this sample may be carry-over from other donors' samples. CDR3s include the opening cysteine and the closing phenylalanine or tryptophan. The D gene is left open where the match is weak. Clone size, where shown, is once, few, many, or a class for clones that have expanded.

clone size: -
V gene: TRBV6-1
D gene: TRBD2
J gene: TRBJ2-3
CDR3 DNA: TGTGCCAGCAGTGACCGGACTAGCGGGAATAGGCGGGATACGCAGTATTTT
CDR3 protein: CASSDRTSGNRRDTQYF

clone size: -
V gene: TRBV5-1
D gene: TRBD1
J gene: TRBJ1-1
CDR3 DNA: TGCGCCAGCAGCTCGGGACAGGGGGTGGGCACTGAAGCTTTCTTT
CDR3 protein: CASSSGQGVGTEAFF

clone size: -
V gene: TRBV9
D gene: TRBD2
J gene: TRBJ2-2
CDR3 DNA: TGTGCCAGCAGCGTCACTAGCGGGAGAGTCACCGGGGAGCTGTTTTTT
CDR3 protein: CASSVTSGRVTGELFF

clone size: -
V gene: TRBV5-1
D gene: TRBD1
J gene: TRBJ1-1
CDR3 DNA: TGCGCCAGCAGCCAATACAGGGGGACAACTGAAGCTTTCTTT
CDR3 protein: CASSQYRGTTEAFF

clone size: few
V gene: TRBV28
D gene: TRBD1
J gene: TRBJ1-1
CDR3 DNA: TGTGCCAGCGGGACAGGGTACACTGAAGCTTTCTTT
CDR3 protein: CASGTGYTEAFF

clone size: -
V gene: TRBV4-1
D gene: -
J gene: TRBJ2-1
CDR3 DNA: TGCGCCAGCAGCCGAGCAGACTCCGGAGGCGGTGAGCAGTTCTTC
CDR3 protein: CASSRADSGGGEQFF

clone size: once
V gene: TRBV27
D gene: -
J gene: TRBJ2-1
CDR3 DNA: TGTGCCAGCGCAAATCTCGGGTCTAGCGATAACAATGAGCAGTTCTTC
CDR3 protein: CASANLGSSDNNEQFF

clone size: -
V gene: TRBV7-2
D gene: -
J gene: TRBJ1-1
CDR3 DNA: TGTGCCAGCAGCCAGTGCACTGAAGCTTTCTTT
CDR3 protein: CASSQCTEAFF

clone size: -
V gene: TRBV4-3
D gene: -
J gene: TRBJ1-3
CDR3 DNA: TGCGCCAGCAGCCAAGATGGGCCCAGGGCTGGAAACACCATATATTTT
CDR3 protein: CASSQDGPRAGNTIYF

clone size: -
V gene: TRBV5-1
D gene: TRBD2
J gene: TRBJ2-1
CDR3 DNA: TGCGCCAGCAGCCCGGGACTAGCGGTTTTAAATGAGCAGTTCTTC
CDR3 protein: CASSPGLAVLNEQFF

clone size: -
V gene: TRBV5-1
D gene: -
J gene: TRBJ2-7
CDR3 DNA: TGCGCCAGCAGCTTGGGGCAGTTGGGTTACGAGCAGTACTTC
CDR3 protein: CASSLGQLGYEQYF

clone size: -
V gene: TRBV9
D gene: -
J gene: TRBJ2-5
CDR3 DNA: TGTGCCAGCAGTAAGAAGGGGGGCAGCCGGCAAGAGACCCAGTACTTC
CDR3 protein: CASSKKGGSRQETQYF

clone size: -
V gene: TRBV28
D gene: -
J gene: TRBJ1-5
CDR3 DNA: TGTGCCACCCTAATTCCGGGGGGCCGGATTCGCAATCAGCCCCAGCATTTT
CDR3 protein: CATLIPGGRIRNQPQHF

clone size: -
V gene: TRBV7-2
D gene: TRBD2
J gene: TRBJ2-3
CDR3 DNA: TGTGCCAGCAGCTTGCAGCGGGAGATAGATACGCAGTATTTT
CDR3 protein: CASSLQREIDTQYF

clone size: -
V gene: TRBV7-3
D gene: -
J gene: TRBJ2-2
CDR3 DNA: TGTGCCAGCAGCTCCGCAGGCCCGAACACCGGGGAGCTGTTTTTT
CDR3 protein: CASSSAGPNTGELFF

clone size: -
V gene: TRBV29-1
D gene: -
J gene: TRBJ1-1
CDR3 DNA: TGCAGCGTCCTCACTCAGAACACTGAAGCTTTCTTT
CDR3 protein: CSVLTQNTEAFF

clone size: -
V gene: TRBV5-4
D gene: TRBD2
J gene: TRBJ2-3
CDR3 DNA: TGTGCCAGCAGCTTGGCCCCTACTAGCGGGAGAACAGATACGCAGTATTTT
CDR3 protein: CASSLAPTSGRTDTQYF

clone size: -
V gene: TRBV5-4
D gene: TRBD1
J gene: TRBJ2-3
CDR3 DNA: TGTGCCAGCAGTCCCCCCGCAGGGGGCGCCCTCACAGATACGCAGTATTTT
CDR3 protein: CASSPPAGGALTDTQYF

clone size: -
V gene: TRBV18
D gene: -
J gene: TRBJ1-5
CDR3 DNA: TGTGCCAGCTCACCACCCAGCAATAGCAATCAGCCCCAGCATTTT
CDR3 protein: CASSPPSNSNQPQHF

clone size: -
V gene: TRBV25-1
D gene: TRBD1
J gene: TRBJ1-2
CDR3 DNA: TGTGCCAGCTACGTCCGGGACAGGGGCTCCTTCAACTATGGCTACACCTTC
CDR3 protein: CASYVRDRGSFNYGYTF

clone size: -
V gene: TRBV5-4
D gene: TRBD2
J gene: TRBJ2-7
CDR3 DNA: TGTGCCAGCAGCTTGGGAGTAGCGGGCTACGAGCAGTACTTC
CDR3 protein: CASSLGVAGYEQYF

clone size: -
V gene: TRBV6-5
D gene: TRBD1
J gene: TRBJ2-7
CDR3 DNA: TGTGCCAGCAGGCACAGGGGGCGCGAGCAGTACTTC
CDR3 protein: CASRHRGREQYF

clone size: -
V gene: TRBV19
D gene: TRBD1
J gene: TRBJ2-2
CDR3 DNA: TGTGCCAGTACGGGGGGACAGGGAAACACCGGGGAGCTGTTTTTT
CDR3 protein: CASTGGQGNTGELFF

clone size: -
V gene: TRBV15
D gene: -
J gene: TRBJ1-5
CDR3 DNA: TGTGCCACCAGCAGAGCTATTAGCAATCAGCCCCAGCATTTT
CDR3 protein: CATSRAISNQPQHF

clone size: -
V gene: TRBV27
D gene: -
J gene: TRBJ2-2
CDR3 DNA: TGTGCCAGCAGTTTAGTGGGACCGAACACCGGGGAGCTGTTTTTT
CDR3 protein: CASSLVGPNTGELFF

clone size: -
V gene: TRBV4-1
D gene: -
J gene: TRBJ1-4
CDR3 DNA: TGCGCCAGCAGCCAAGTGGGCGCAACTAATGAAAAACTGTTTTTT
CDR3 protein: CASSQVGATNEKLFF

clone size: -
V gene: TRBV4-1
D gene: -
J gene: TRBJ1-5
CDR3 DNA: TGCGCCAGCAGCCAAGGGGAGAATAATCAGCCCCAGCATTTT
CDR3 protein: CASSQGENNQPQHF

clone size: -
V gene: TRBV7-9
D gene: -
J gene: TRBJ1-2
CDR3 DNA: -
CDR3 protein: CASSSTPDSFGNGYTF

clone size: -
V gene: TRBV5-6
D gene: TRBD2
J gene: TRBJ2-3
CDR3 DNA: TGTGCCAGCAGCTTGGAACTAGCGAGAGGATACTGGGACACAGATACGCAGTATTTT
CDR3 protein: CASSLELARGYWDTDTQYF

clone size: -
V gene: TRBV5-8
D gene: TRBD1
J gene: TRBJ1-4
CDR3 DNA: TGTGCCAGCAGCTTAACCCGACAGGGGCTAACTAATGAAAAACTGTTTTTT
CDR3 protein: CASSLTRQGLTNEKLFF

clone size: -
V gene: TRBV25-1
D gene: TRBD1
J gene: TRBJ2-7
CDR3 DNA: TGTGCCATCTGGGACAGCAAACACTACGAGCAGTACTTC
CDR3 protein: CAIWDSKHYEQYF

clone size: -
V gene: TRBV6-6
D gene: -
J gene: TRBJ1-1
CDR3 DNA: TGTGCCAGCAGTTACTCGAGGGTGGGGGGCACTGAAGCTTTCTTT
CDR3 protein: CASSYSRVGGTEAFF

clone size: -
V gene: TRBV14
D gene: -
J gene: TRBJ2-1
CDR3 DNA: TGTGCCAGCAGGCTCGGGGGAATGGCCTACAATGAGCAGTTCTTC
CDR3 protein: CASRLGGMAYNEQFF

clone size: -
V gene: TRBV5-4
D gene: TRBD1
J gene: TRBJ1-2
CDR3 DNA: TGTGCCAGCACGACAGGGGGCCAAGTTGGTGGCTACACCTTC
CDR3 protein: CASTTGGQVGGYTF

clone size: -
V gene: TRBV19
D gene: -
J gene: TRBJ1-2
CDR3 DNA: TGTGCCAGTAGCGGACTCATCCTTTCCCATGGCTACACCTTC
CDR3 protein: CASSGLILSHGYTF

clone size: once
V gene: TRBV11-1
D gene: -
J gene: TRBJ2-5
CDR3 DNA: TGTGCCAGCAGCTTAGGAAGGCAGGGAGTCCAAGAGACCCAGTACTTC
CDR3 protein: CASSLGRQGVQETQYF

clone size: -
V gene: TRBV5-1
D gene: -
J gene: TRBJ2-7
CDR3 DNA: TGCGCCAGCAGCCCGCCGGGGGCAAGCTACGAGCAGTACTTC
CDR3 protein: CASSPPGASYEQYF

clone size: -
V gene: TRBV7-3
D gene: TRBD2
J gene: TRBJ2-3
CDR3 DNA: TGTGCCAGCAGCTTAGGGACTAGTACAGATACGCAGTATTTT
CDR3 protein: CASSLGTSTDTQYF

clone size: -
V gene: TRBV9
D gene: TRBD1
J gene: TRBJ1-2
CDR3 DNA: TGTGCCAGCAGCTGGGACAGGGTAGGGGGCTACACCTTC
CDR3 protein: CASSWDRVGGYTF

clone size: -
V gene: TRBV30
D gene: -
J gene: TRBJ1-3
CDR3 DNA: TGTGCCTGGAGTCAAAGGGCTGGAAACACCATATATTTT
CDR3 protein: CAWSQRAGNTIYF

clone size: -
V gene: TRBV9
D gene: -
J gene: TRBJ2-1
CDR3 DNA: TGTGCCAGCAGCGTAGGACCCTACAATGAGCAGTTCTTC
CDR3 protein: CASSVGPYNEQFF

clone size: once
V gene: TRBV5-5
D gene: -
J gene: TRBJ2-7
CDR3 DNA: TGTGCCAGCAGCTTGCTCAGCTCCTACGAGCAGTACTTC
CDR3 protein: CASSLLSSYEQYF

clone size: -
V gene: TRBV6-5
D gene: -
J gene: TRBJ1-1
CDR3 DNA: TGTGCCACCACGTCCCCAGGGGTAAACACTGAAGCTTTCTTT
CDR3 protein: CATTSPGVNTEAFF

clone size: once
V gene: TRBV28
D gene: -
J gene: TRBJ1-4
CDR3 DNA: TGTGCCAGCAGTTTTGGGGGTAGGGTTCGCGAAAAACTGTTTTTT
CDR3 protein: CASSFGGRVREKLFF

clone size: -
V gene: TRBV6-6
D gene: TRBD1
J gene: TRBJ2-5
CDR3 DNA: TGTGCCAGCAGCGGACAGGTTTGGGAGACCCAGTACTTC
CDR3 protein: CASSGQVWETQYF

clone size: -
V gene: TRBV4-3
D gene: -
J gene: TRBJ2-3
CDR3 DNA: TGCGCCAGCAGCCAAGATACAGGGGGGGCAAGCACAGATACGCAGTATTTT
CDR3 protein: CASSQDTGGASTDTQYF

clone size: -
V gene: TRBV2
D gene: -
J gene: TRBJ2-5
CDR3 DNA: TGTGCCAGCAGTGATGAAAGGGGGGAGACCCAGTACTTC
CDR3 protein: CASSDERGETQYF

clone size: -
V gene: TRBV18
D gene: -
J gene: TRBJ2-5
CDR3 DNA: TGTGCCAGCTCACCATTAAACAGCCAAGAGACCCAGTACTTC
CDR3 protein: CASSPLNSQETQYF

clone size: -
V gene: TRBV6-1
D gene: TRBD1
J gene: TRBJ1-2
CDR3 DNA: TGTGCCAGCAGTCTTACAGGGGTCGGAAACTATGGCTACACCTTC
CDR3 protein: CASSLTGVGNYGYTF

clone size: once
V gene: TRBV28
D gene: TRBD2
J gene: TRBJ2-2
CDR3 DNA: TGTGCCAGCAGCCAAAGATTACGACTAGCGGGGACGAACACCGGGGAGCTGTTTTTT
CDR3 protein: CASSQRLRLAGTNTGELFF

clone size: -
V gene: TRBV2
D gene: -
J gene: TRBJ1-6
CDR3 DNA: TGTGCCAGCAGAGCCAGGGGAAAGCCCCTCCACTTT
CDR3 protein: CASRARGKPLHF

clone size: -
V gene: TRBV6-6
D gene: -
J gene: TRBJ2-5
CDR3 DNA: TGTGCCAGCAGTTCCCAGCCGGGACGAGGAGTTACCCAGTACTTC
CDR3 protein: CASSSQPGRGVTQYF

clone size: -
V gene: TRBV6-6
D gene: -
J gene: TRBJ2-7
CDR3 DNA: TGTGCCAGCAGTGCCGGCCCGAGGGTTGGGTCCTACGAGCAGTACTTC
CDR3 protein: CASSAGPRVGSYEQYF

clone size: -
V gene: TRBV5-1
D gene: -
J gene: TRBJ2-1
CDR3 DNA: TGCGCCAGCAGCTTACCAGGGGAGGAGCAGTTCTTC
CDR3 protein: CASSLPGEEQFF

clone size: -
V gene: TRBV5-1
D gene: -
J gene: TRBJ2-3
CDR3 DNA: TGCGCCAGCAACGGGGGAACTAGCACAGATACGCAGTATTTT
CDR3 protein: CASNGGTSTDTQYF

clone size: -
V gene: TRBV7-2
D gene: -
J gene: TRBJ2-5
CDR3 DNA: TGTGCCAGCAGCTTAGGCCTTAAAGAGACCCAGTACTTC
CDR3 protein: CASSLGLKETQYF